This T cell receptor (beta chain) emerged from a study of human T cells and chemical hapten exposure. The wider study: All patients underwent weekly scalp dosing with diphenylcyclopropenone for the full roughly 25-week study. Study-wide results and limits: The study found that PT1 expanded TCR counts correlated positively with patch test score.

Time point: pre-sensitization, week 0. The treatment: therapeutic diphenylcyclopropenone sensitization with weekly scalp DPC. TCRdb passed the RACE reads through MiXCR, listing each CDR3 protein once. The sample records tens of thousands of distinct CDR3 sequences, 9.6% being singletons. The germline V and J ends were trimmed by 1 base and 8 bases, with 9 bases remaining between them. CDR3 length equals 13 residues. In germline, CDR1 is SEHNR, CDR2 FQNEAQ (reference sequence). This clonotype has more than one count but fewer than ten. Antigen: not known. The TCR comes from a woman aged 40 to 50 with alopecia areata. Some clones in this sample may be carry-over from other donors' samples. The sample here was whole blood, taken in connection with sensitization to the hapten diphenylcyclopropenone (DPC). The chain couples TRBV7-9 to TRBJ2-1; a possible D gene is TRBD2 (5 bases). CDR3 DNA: TGTGCCAGCAGCTTAGACGGGATGGATGAGCAGTTCTTC. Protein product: CASSLDGMDEQFF.